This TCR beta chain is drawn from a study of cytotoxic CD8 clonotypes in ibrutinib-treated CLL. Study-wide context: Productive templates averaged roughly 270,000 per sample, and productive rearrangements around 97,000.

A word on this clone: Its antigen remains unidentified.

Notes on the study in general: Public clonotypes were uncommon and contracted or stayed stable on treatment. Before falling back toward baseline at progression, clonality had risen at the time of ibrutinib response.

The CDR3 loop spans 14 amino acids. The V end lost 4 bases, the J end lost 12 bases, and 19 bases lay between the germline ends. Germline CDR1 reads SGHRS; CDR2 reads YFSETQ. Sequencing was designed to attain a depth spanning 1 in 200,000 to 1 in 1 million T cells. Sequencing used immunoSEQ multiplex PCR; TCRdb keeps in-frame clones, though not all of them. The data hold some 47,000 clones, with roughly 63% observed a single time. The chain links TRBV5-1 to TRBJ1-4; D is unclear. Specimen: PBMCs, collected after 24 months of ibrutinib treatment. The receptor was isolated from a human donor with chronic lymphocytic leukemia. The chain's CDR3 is CASSLHDMEEELFF. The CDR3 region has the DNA TGCGCCAGCAGCCTACATGACATGGAGGAGGAACTGTTTTTT.